These 8 T cell receptor beta chains came from one sample sequenced in a study of cytomegalovirus exposure and HLA in healthy donors. PCR employed 60 Vbeta and 13 Jbeta primers. Repertoires were generated with immunoSEQ multiplex PCR, while TCRdb's copy carries only in-frame clones and drops some. The sample has approximately 92,000 clones, 69% seen once; the top ten hold 2.5% to 3%. The specimen was PBMCs. The source of these receptors is a man aged 50-60 years in good health and CMV-seronegative.

The chain employs TRBV5-4 and TRBJ2-3; the D gene is possibly TRBD1 (6 bases). The CDR3 is 16 amino acids. The V end lost 2 bases, the J end lost 4 bases, and 17 bases lay between the germline ends. Germline values: CDR1 SGHNT, CDR2 YYREEE (reference sequence). CDR3 in DNA: TGTGCCAGCAGCTTAACAGGGAGAGGGGGATCAGATACGCAGTATTTT. This codes for CASSLTGRGGSDTQYF.

This chain links TRBV10-3 with TRBJ1-1; 7 bases are shared with TRBD1. The junction had 6 bases not matched to a gene; V was cut back by 10 bases and J by 7 bases. CDR1 is ENHRY, CDR2 SYGVKD, per germline. The CDR3 covers 11 residues. CDR3 sequence (DNA): TGTGCCACCAGGGGGACAGTTGAAGCTTTCTTT. This translates into CATRGTVEAFF.

The rearrangement joins TRBV25-1 to TRBJ1-6; D not resolved. Germline V gene sequence: CDR1 MGHDK, CDR2 SYGVNS. The CDR3 length is 14 residues. V lost 3 bases and J lost 0, with 3 bases in between. The CDR3 DNA reads as TGTGCCAGCAGTGACCGCTCCTATAATTCACCCCTCCACTTT. Translating gives CASSDRSYNSPLHF.

This clone was found once. V usage is TRBV20-1 and J usage is TRBJ1-4; perhaps TRBD1 as D (6 bases). V dropped 3 bases and J dropped 8 bases, with 7 bases sitting between them. Germline CDR1 is DFQATT and CDR2 is SNEGSKA (reference sequence). The CDR3 length is 11 residues. This chain's CDR3 is CSARDSEKLFF. The CDR3 DNA is TGCAGTGCTAGGGACAGCGAAAAACTGTTTTTT.

This clone was seen only once. The chain recombines TRBV12-5 with TRBJ1-1; TRBD1 matches at 8 bases. The CDR3 is made up of 14 amino acids. Germline-derived CDR1 and CDR2 are LGHNT and FRNRAP. V trimming: 3 bases; J trimming: 4 bases; junction bases outside the gene matches: 4. The CDR3 DNA sequence: TGTGCTAGTGGTTTCGCCGACAGGGGCACTGAAGCTTTCTTT. Translation: CASGFADRGTEAFF.

V usage is TRBV2 and J usage is TRBJ2-7; 7 bases fit TRBD1. Germline-derived CDR1 and CDR2 are SNHLY and FYNNEI. This CDR3 has 13 residues. Trimming at V came to 10 bases and at J to 3 bases, leaving 9 bases not matched to a gene. CDR3 bases: TGTGCCATATCCCGGGACAGCGGCTACGAGCAGTACGTC. Protein product: CAISRDSGYEQYV.

The chain combines TRBV30 with TRBJ2-3; 7 nucleotides agree with TRBD1. Trimming cost V 0 bases and J 0 bases; bases outside gene matches: 9. From germline, CDR1 is GTSNPN and CDR2 SVGIG (reference sequence). This CDR3 contains 17 residues. The CDR3 region is CAWSVWGTAPSTDTQYF. The CDR3 region has the DNA TGTGCCTGGAGTGTGTGGGGGACAGCTCCTAGCACAGATACGCAGTATTTT.

The gene calls are TRBV30 and TRBJ2-2; TRBD1 matches at 11 bases. This CDR3 has 15 residues. V shed 5 bases and J 5 bases; nucleotides not matched to a gene: 7. Germline CDR1 GTSNPN, CDR2 SVGIG (reference sequence). The CDR3 DNA sequence: TGTGCCTGGGATCCCGGGACAGGGGGAACCGGGGAGCTGTTTTTT. Amino acid sequence: CAWDPGTGGTGELFF.